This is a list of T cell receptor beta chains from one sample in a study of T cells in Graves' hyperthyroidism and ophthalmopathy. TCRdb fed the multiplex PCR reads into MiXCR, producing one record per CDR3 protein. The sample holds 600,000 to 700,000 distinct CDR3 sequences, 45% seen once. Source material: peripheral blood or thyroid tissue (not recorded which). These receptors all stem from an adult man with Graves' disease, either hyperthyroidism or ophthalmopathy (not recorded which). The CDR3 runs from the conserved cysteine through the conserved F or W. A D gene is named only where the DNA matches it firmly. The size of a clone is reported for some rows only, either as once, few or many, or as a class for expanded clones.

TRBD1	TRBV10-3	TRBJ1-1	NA	TGTGCCATCAGTGAGCCGACAGGGGCGAGACGAAACACTGAAGCTTTCTTT	CAISEPTGARRNTEAFF
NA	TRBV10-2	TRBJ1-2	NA	TGTGCCAGCAGTGACCCAATCGTCCCAAGGCACTATGGCTACACCTTC	CASSDPIVPRHYGYTF
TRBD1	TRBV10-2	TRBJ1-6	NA	TGCGCCAGCAGGGATGGACAGGGGGAGAATTCACCCCCCCACTTT	CASRDGQGENSPPHF
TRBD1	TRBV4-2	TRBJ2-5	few	TGTGCCAGCAGCAACACAGGGGGCTATCAAGAGACCCAGTACTTC	CASSNTGGYQETQYF
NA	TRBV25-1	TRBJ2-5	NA	TGTGCCAGCAGTGAATTGGGCAGGGAGAGGACCCAGTACTTC	CASSELGRERTQYF
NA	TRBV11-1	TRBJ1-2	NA	TGTGCCAGCAGCCCTCCCGACAGTCTCTATGGCTACACCTTC	CASSPPDSLYGYTF
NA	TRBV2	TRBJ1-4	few	TGTGCCAGCAGCCTGACTTATAATGAAAAACTGTTTTTT	CASSLTYNEKLFF
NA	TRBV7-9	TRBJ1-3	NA	TGTGCCAGCAGGTATCTTCAGAAATCCTCTGGAAACACCATATATTTT	CASRYLQKSSGNTIYF
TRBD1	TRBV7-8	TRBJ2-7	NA	TGTGCCAGCAGCTTAGTTCTTTCCCGGGACAGGTGGGGTCACGAGCAGTACTTC	CASSLVLSRDRWGHEQYF
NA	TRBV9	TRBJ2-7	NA	TGTGCCAGCAGCGTAACGGCGGTTAGCTCCCACGAGCAGTACTTC	CASSVTAVSSHEQYF
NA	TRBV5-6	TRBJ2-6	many	TGTGCCAGCAGCCCAACCCCGGGGGCCAACGTCCTGACTTTC	CASSPTPGANVLTF
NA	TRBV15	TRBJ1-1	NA	TGTGCCACCAGCAGAGATCTTTCGGGGTTGACTTTCTTT	CATSRDLSGLTFF
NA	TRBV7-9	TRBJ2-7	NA	TGTGCCAGCAGCCCTCCCGCTGGGCAGTACTTC	CASSPPAGQYF
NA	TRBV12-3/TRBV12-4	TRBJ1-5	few	TGTGCCAGCAGTTTACAGAATTTGCCCCAGCATTTT	CASSLQNLPQHF
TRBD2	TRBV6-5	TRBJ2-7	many	TGTGCCAGCAGTTACGCGGGAGACTACGAGCAGTACTTC	CASSYAGDYEQYF
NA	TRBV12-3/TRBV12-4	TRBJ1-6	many	TGTGCCAGCAGCCCCGGAAGAGGTTCACCCCTCCACTTT	CASSPGRGSPLHF
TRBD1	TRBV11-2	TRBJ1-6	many	TGTGCCAGCAGCTTAAAAACAGGGGGCAGTTCACCCCTCCACTTT	CASSLKTGGSSPLHF
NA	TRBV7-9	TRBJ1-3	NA	TGTGCCAGCAGCCAACTAGCGGGAGGGATGGAGACCATATATTTT	CASSQLAGGMETIYF
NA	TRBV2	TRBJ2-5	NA	TGTGCCAGCAGATACTCACCGGGACACCTCCAAGAGACCCAGTACTTC	CASRYSPGHLQETQYF
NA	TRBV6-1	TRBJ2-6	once	TGTGCCAGCGCAAGGCTCCCTGGGGCCAACGTCCTGACTTTC	CASARLPGANVLTF
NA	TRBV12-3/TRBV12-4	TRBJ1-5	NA	TGTGCCAGCACTAATACTAATCAGCCCCAGCATTTT	CASTNTNQPQHF
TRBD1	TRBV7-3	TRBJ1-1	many	TGTGCCAGCGCAAGGGGGCAAAGCACTGAAGCTTTCTTT	CASARGQSTEAFF
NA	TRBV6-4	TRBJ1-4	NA	TGTGCCAGCAGTGACTCTACCGGGGGGGGGACAACTAATGAAAAACTGTTTTTT	CASSDSTGGGTTNEKLFF
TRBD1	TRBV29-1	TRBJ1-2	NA	TGCAGCGTGTCTCGGGACAGCCTAAACTATGGCTACACCTTC	CSVSRDSLNYGYTF
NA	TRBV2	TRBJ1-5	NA	TGTGCCAGCAGAGTCCAGGGAAGCAATCAGCCCCAGCATTTT	CASRVQGSNQPQHF
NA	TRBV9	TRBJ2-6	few	TGTGCCAGCAGCGTCGACAGGATTTACTCTGGGGCCAACGTCCTGACTTTC	CASSVDRIYSGANVLTF
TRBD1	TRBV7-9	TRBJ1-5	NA	TGTGCCAGCAGCATGGGACAGCGAGGCAATCAGCCCCAGCATTTT	CASSMGQRGNQPQHF
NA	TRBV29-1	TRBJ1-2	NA	TGCAGCGTCGACCCGTGGGCAGGGGGCTACACCTTC	CSVDPWAGGYTF
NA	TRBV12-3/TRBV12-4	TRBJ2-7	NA	TGTGCCAGCAGTAACCGAGCGGGCCGCTCCTACGAGCAGTACTTC	CASSNRAGRSYEQYF
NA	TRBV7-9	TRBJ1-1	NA	TGTGCCAGCAGCTTAGGCCGAGGGGGTTTCGCTGAAGCTTTCTTT	CASSLGRGGFAEAFF
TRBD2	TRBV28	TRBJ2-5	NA	TGTGCCAGCGAGGGTAGCGGGGGGCTGGAGACCCAGTACTTC	CASEGSGGLETQYF
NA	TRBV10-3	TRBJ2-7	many	TGTGCCATCAGTGACAGCTACGAGCAGTACTTC	CAISDSYEQYF
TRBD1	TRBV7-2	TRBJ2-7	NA	TGTGCCAGCAGCCAGACAGGGGGCATTGCCTACGAGCAGTACTTC	CASSQTGGIAYEQYF
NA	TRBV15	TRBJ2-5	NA	TGTGCCACCAGCAGTCGGGGGGACAGGTACCAAGAGACCCAGTACTTC	CATSSRGDRYQETQYF
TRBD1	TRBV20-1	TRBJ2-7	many	TGCAGTGCTAGAGCGGGCGGGACAGGGGCCGAGCAGTACTTC	CSARAGGTGAEQYF
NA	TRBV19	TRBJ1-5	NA	TGTGCCAGTAGTGGGGGGACCGGCGGTCAGCCCCAGCATTTT	CASSGGTGGQPQHF
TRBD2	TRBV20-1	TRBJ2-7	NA	TGCAGTGCTAGACTGACTAGCGGGAGCTCCTACGAGCAGTACTTC	CSARLTSGSSYEQYF
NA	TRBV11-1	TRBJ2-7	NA	TGTGCCAGCAGCGCTATGACAGGGAGGGCCTCCGAGCAGTACTTC	CASSAMTGRASEQYF